A single sample gave rise to the 30 T cell receptor beta chains below, sequenced in a study of PD-1 blockade in mismatch repair-deficient tumors. Clones were read by immunoSEQ multiplex PCR, and TCRdb kept only the in-frame ones, dropping some. Counted here are over 14,000 clones, approximately 84% occurring once; the ten biggest clones make up 9.5% to 13%. Time point given: roughly 10-day in vitro stimulation with candidate neoantigen peptide 5. What these receptors recognize is not known. The sample here was cells cultured in vitro, taken from a patient treated with pembrolizumab. These receptors were obtained from an adult with mismatch repair-deficient cancer.

V usage is TRBV19 and J usage is TRBJ2-4; weak D call: TRBD1 (5 bases). The germline CDR1 and CDR2 sequences are LNHDA and SQIVND (reference sequence). The CDR3 sequence is 14 residues long. Trimming pared 0 bases from V and 7 bases from J, leaving 10 bases between. Here the CDR3 reads CASSIESGPNIQYF. The CDR3 DNA follows: TGTGCCAGTAGTATAGAGTCAGGGCCCAACATTCAGTACTTC.

J is TRBJ2-7 and V is TRBV2; D is perhaps TRBD1 (6 bases). V was shortened by 6 bases and J by 3 bases, with 9 bases between the two germline ends. Germline values: CDR1 SNHLY, CDR2 FYNNEI. This CDR3 has 12 residues. For the CDR3, the DNA is TGTGCCAGCAGCGGACAGATCTACGAGCAGTACTTC. Its translation is CASSGQIYEQYF. Combining the CDR3 with reference TRBV2 and TRBJ2-7 gives the whole variable domain EPEVTQTPSHQVTQMGQEVILRCVPISNHLYFYWYRQILGQKVEFLVSFYNNEISEKSEIFDDQFSVERPDGSNFTLKIRSTKLEDSAMYFCASSGQIYEQYFGPGTRLTVT.

The chain is built from TRBV4-1 and TRBJ2-5, with 7 positions matching TRBD2. V dropped 1 base and J dropped 5; count of bases not matched to a gene: 4. CDR1 and CDR2 (germline): MGHRA, YSYEKL. This CDR3 has 14 residues. This chain's CDR3 is CASSQGGGWETQYF. The CDR3 bases are TGCGCCAGCAGCCAAGGGGGAGGGTGGGAGACCCAGTACTTC.

J is TRBJ2-5 and V is TRBV7-9; D not resolved. The CDR3 is made up of 12 amino acids. With 8 bases removed from V and 6 bases from J, the gap between germline ends came to 13 bases. From germline, CDR1 is SEHNR and CDR2 FQNEAQ (reference sequence). The CDR3 reads CASEFSGQTQYF. The CDR3 coding sequence is TGTGCCAGCGAATTTTCCGGACAGACCCAGTACTTC.

Here the CDR3 DNA reads TGTGCCAGCAGCTTGGGACAGCTTAGAACTGAAGCTTTCTTT. This translates into CASSLGQLRTEAFF. The genes are TRBV5-6 and TRBJ1-1; maybe TRBD1 (5 bases). The CDR3 has 14 residues. Germline lookup yields CDR1 SGHDT and CDR2 YYEEEE. V gave up 0 bases and J gave up 5 bases, with 11 bases separating them.

In regard to this clone: Other DNA sequences from this sample encode an identical CDR3 as well. This chain links TRBV5-5 with TRBJ2-7; D assignment may be TRBD1 or TRBD2 (5 bases each). Trimming pared 0 bases from V and 2 bases from J, leaving 6 bases between. The germline V gene encodes CDR1 SGHKS and CDR2 YYEKEE (reference sequence). This CDR3 has 13 amino acids. The CDR3 DNA follows: TGTGCCAGCAGCTTGGGGGGGACCTACGAGCAGTACTTC. Protein sequence: CASSLGGTYEQYF.

The chain couples TRBV5-1 to TRBJ1-1; D not certain. The V gene's germline CDR1 is SGHRS and CDR2 YFSETQ. The ends were cut back, 5 bases at V and 0 bases at J, with 8 bases in the middle. The CDR3 has 13 residues. In DNA, the CDR3 is TGCGCCAGCAGTTCACAAGTGAACACTGAAGCTTTCTTT. Amino acid sequence: CASSSQVNTEAFF.

J is TRBJ2-7 and V is TRBV11-3; 8 bases are shared with TRBD2. The CDR3 runs to 14 residues. CDR1 and CDR2 (germline): SGHNT, YENEEA. V shed 2 bases, J shed 1 base, and the junction held 1 base outside the gene matches. The DNA for the CDR3 is TGTGCCAGCAGCTTAACTAGCGGTTCCTACGAGCAGTACTTC. Amino acids: CASSLTSGSYEQYF.

The J gene is TRBJ2-7, the V gene TRBV2, with 12 nucleotides matching TRBD2. Germline assignment: CDR1 SNHLY and CDR2 FYNNEI. V shed 7 bases, J shed 4 bases, and the junction held 5 bases outside the gene matches. The CDR3 totals 14 residues. The CDR3 sequence: CASTWTSGTYEQYF. DNA for the CDR3: TGTGCCAGCACCTGGACTAGCGGGACATACGAGCAGTACTTC.

This chain uses TRBV19 with TRBJ2-2; D is perhaps TRBD2 (7 bases). The V and J ends lost 10 bases and 0 bases respectively, with 15 bases between them. The germline V gene has CDR1 LNHDA and CDR2 SQIVND (reference sequence). This CDR3 comprises 15 residues. In nucleotides, the CDR3 is TGTGCCACCGATAGGGGGGGAGCGAACACCGGGGAGCTGTTTTTT. Amino acid sequence: CATDRGGANTGELFF.

This chain joins TRBV6-1 and TRBJ1-3, with D unclear. The CDR3 totals 14 residues. CDR1 is MNHNS and CDR2 is SASEGT in the germline V gene. The V gene lost 6 bases and the J gene lost 0 bases, with 9 bases spanning the gap. The CDR3 sequence is CASRKVPSGNTIYF. The CDR3 DNA reads as TGTGCCAGCAGGAAGGTGCCCTCTGGAAACACCATATATTTT.

The chain carries TRBV7-3 and TRBJ2-3; 11 bases fit TRBD2. V shed 4 bases, J shed 5 bases, and the junction held 2 bases outside the gene matches. The germline V gene encodes CDR1 SGHTA and CDR2 FQGTGA. CDR3 size: 14 residues. The CDR3 loop reads CASSSGTSGDTQYF. CDR3 sequence (DNA): TGTGCCAGCAGCTCCGGGACTAGCGGAGATACGCAGTATTTT. The full variable domain, rest sourced from reference TRBV7-3 and TRBJ2-3, is GAGVSQTPSNKVTEKGKYVELRCDPISGHTALYWYRQSLGQGPEFLIYFQGTGAADDSGLPNDRFFAVRPEGSVSTLKIQRTERGDSAVYLCASSSGTSGDTQYFGPGTRLTVL.

The V call is TRBV29-1, the J call TRBJ2-3; D is perhaps TRBD1 (5 bases). The germline gives CDR1 SQVTM, CDR2 ANQGSEA. V was cut by 2 bases and J by 5 bases, with 14 bases left in between. This CDR3 region has 14 residues. The CDR3 is CSVERFAQGDTQYF. DNA for the CDR3: TGCAGCGTTGAAAGATTCGCCCAGGGAGATACGCAGTATTTT.

V and J are TRBV27 and TRBJ2-7, with D tentatively TRBD1 (7 bases). CDR1 MNHEY and CDR2 SMNVEV come from the germline V gene (reference sequence). Trimming cost V 5 bases and J 4 bases, with 30 bases left between them. The CDR3 is made up of 19 amino acids. Here the CDR3 DNA reads TGTGCCAGCAGTCCGTCGGGACCGAGGACGGTCAGGGGGGCTTACGAGCAGTACTTC. Residues: CASSPSGPRTVRGAYEQYF.

V and J are TRBV9 and TRBJ2-7; D is perhaps TRBD1 or TRBD2 (6 bases each). The germline CDR1 and CDR2 sequences are SGDLS and YYNGEE. The CDR3 is made up of 15 amino acids. V was trimmed by 0 bases and J by 5 bases, leaving 15 bases between them. For the CDR3, the DNA is TGTGCCAGCAGCGTAGTACCGGGGGCGTTGAACGAGCAGTACTTC. It codes for CASSVVPGALNEQYF. Variable domain in full (rest from reference TRBV9 and TRBJ2-7): DSGVTQTPKHLITATGQRVTLRCSPRSGDLSVYWYQQSLDQGLQFLIQYYNGEERAKGNILERFSAQQFPDLHSELNLSSLELGDSALYFCASSVVPGALNEQYFGPGTRLTVT.

The gene calls are TRBV5-1 and TRBJ2-2; the D gene is possibly TRBD1 (5 bases). Germline V lookup: CDR1 SGHRS, CDR2 YFSETQ. CDR3 length: 17 amino acids. V was shortened by 4 bases and J by 0 bases, with 16 bases between the two germline ends. CDR3 DNA sequence: TGCGCCAGCAGCAGGGGTCGGACGGAGCCGAACACCGGGGAGCTGTTTTTT. As protein: CASSRGRTEPNTGELFF.

This chain links TRBV6-1 with TRBJ2-1; TRBD2 agrees at 12 bases. The length of the CDR3 is 15 residues. Germline V lookup: CDR1 MNHNS, CDR2 SASEGT. Trimming removed 5 bases from V and 8 bases from J; junction bases left unmatched: 7. The CDR3: CASSSLAGGRDEQFF. CDR3 sequence (DNA): TGTGCCAGCAGTTCCCTAGCGGGAGGGAGGGATGAGCAGTTCTTC.

The V gene is TRBV5-1, the J gene TRBJ1-2; 7 nucleotides line up with TRBD1. V lost 4 bases and J lost 2; bases outside the gene matches: 11. Germline CDR1 reads SGHRS; CDR2 reads YFSETQ. This CDR3 is built from 16 residues. CDR3 sequence: CASSNNWDSENYGYTF. Written as DNA, the CDR3 is TGCGCCAGCAGCAATAACTGGGACAGCGAGAACTATGGCTACACCTTC.

The chain joins TRBV18 to TRBJ2-5; unclear D gene. V lost 1 base and J lost 5, with 5 bases in between. The CDR3 sequence is 12 residues long. Germline assignment: CDR1 KGHSH and CDR2 LQKENI. Here the CDR3 reads CASSPLEETQYF. The CDR3 region has the DNA TGTGCCAGCTCACCACTTGAGGAGACCCAGTACTTC.

V is TRBV7-8 and J is TRBJ1-2; possibly TRBD1 for D (6 bases). The ends were cut back, 2 bases at V and 4 bases at J, with 14 bases in the middle. Germline V gene data show CDR1 as SGHVS and CDR2 as FQNEAQ. This CDR3 has 15 residues. The CDR3 region is CASSLNRVSFYGYTF. DNA of the CDR3: TGTGCCAGCAGCTTAAACAGGGTTTCGTTCTATGGCTACACCTTC.

The gene calls are TRBV19 and TRBJ1-6; 8 nucleotides line up with TRBD1. Germline V gene lookup returns CDR1 LNHDA and CDR2 SQIVND (reference sequence). The ends lost 3 bases at V and 10 bases at J; junction bases unmatched: 23. CDR3 length equals 20 residues. The chain's CDR3 is CASSIGILGLGQGGGSPLHF. The CDR3 coding sequence is TGTGCCAGTAGTATTGGGATATTAGGGCTCGGACAGGGCGGAGGATCACCCCTCCACTTT.

For the CDR3, the DNA is TGTGCCAGCAGTTTGGTCAACACAGATACGCAGTATTTT. Its translation: CASSLVNTDTQYF. The V and J genes are TRBV28 and TRBJ2-3; D ambiguous. There are 13 residues in the CDR3. The germline gives CDR1 MDHEN, CDR2 SYDVKM. V shed 3 bases and J shed 2 bases, with 6 bases lying between them. The full variable domain, with the rest looked up from reference TRBV28 and TRBJ2-3, is DVKVTQSSRYLVKRTGEKVFLECVQDMDHENMFWYRQDPGLGLRLIYFSYDVKMKEKGDIPEGYSVSREKKERFSLILESASTNQTSMYLCASSLVNTDTQYFGPGTRLTVL.

The chain is built from TRBV6-1 and TRBJ2-7; 8 bases fit TRBD1. The ends lost 2 bases at V and 2 bases at J; junction bases unmatched: 5. Per the germline V gene, CDR1 is MNHNS and CDR2 is SASEGT. The CDR3 has 15 residues. In DNA, the CDR3 is TGTGCCAGCAGTGAATGGACAGGGTCCCCCTACGAGCAGTACTTC. The encoded protein is CASSEWTGSPYEQYF.

The rearrangement joins TRBV19 to TRBJ2-7, with 14 bases fitting TRBD2. Germline CDR1 LNHDA, CDR2 SQIVND (reference sequence). Trimming removed 5 bases from V and 2 bases from J; junction bases left unmatched: 5. The CDR3 runs 16 residues. The CDR3 sequence is CASSARTSGRTYEQYF. The CDR3 coding sequence is TGTGCCAGTAGTGCCCGGACTAGCGGGAGGACCTACGAGCAGTACTTC.

The rearrangement joins TRBV19 to TRBJ2-4; D unclear. Trimming pared 5 bases from V and 0 bases from J, leaving 8 bases between. The CDR3 extends over 14 amino acids. Germline lookup yields CDR1 LNHDA and CDR2 SQIVND (reference sequence). The CDR3 loop is CASSEQLAKNIQYF. In DNA form, the CDR3 reads TGTGCCAGTAGTGAACAACTAGCCAAAAACATTCAGTACTTC.

This chain uses TRBV28 with TRBJ1-2, with 7 bases that match TRBD1. The length of the CDR3 is 12 residues. CDR1 MDHEN and CDR2 SYDVKM come from the germline V gene. J gave up 5 bases and V 3 bases, and 0 bases lay outside the gene matches. CDR3 loop: CASSLTGYGYTF. The CDR3 DNA sequence: TGTGCCAGCAGTTTGACAGGGTATGGCTACACCTTC.

The chain joins TRBV28 to TRBJ2-1, with TRBD1 matching 7 bases. Germline lookup yields CDR1 MDHEN and CDR2 SYDVKM. After removal of 6 bases from V and 2 bases from J, the junction contained 7 bases not matched to a gene. The CDR3 is 15 amino acids. The CDR3 bases are TGTGCCAGCAGGGTACAGGGGTACCCCTACAATGAGCAGTTCTTC. It codes for CASRVQGYPYNEQFF. Based on the CDR3 plus reference TRBV28 and TRBJ2-1, the full variable domain is DVKVTQSSRYLVKRTGEKVFLECVQDMDHENMFWYRQDPGLGLRLIYFSYDVKMKEKGDIPEGYSVSREKKERFSLILESASTNQTSMYLCASRVQGYPYNEQFFGPGTRLTVL.

J is TRBJ2-1 and V is TRBV7-9; 12 bases fit TRBD1. Trimming removed 1 base from V and 4 bases from J; junction bases left unmatched: 5. Germline values: CDR1 SEHNR, CDR2 FQNEAQ (reference sequence). CDR3 length: 17 residues. The CDR3 region is CASSLVGDRGLYNEQFF. As DNA, the CDR3 is TGTGCCAGCAGCTTAGTTGGGGACAGGGGGCTTTACAATGAGCAGTTCTTC.

The chain combines TRBV2 with TRBJ1-3; D gene ambiguous. The CDR3 length is 16 residues. CDR1 and CDR2 from the germline V gene are SNHLY and FYNNEI. Trimming took off 0 bases at V and 0 bases at J, with 9 bases between the two ends. The CDR3 DNA is TGTGCCAGCAGTGAAGCTTACGCAAGCTCTGGAAACACCATATATTTT. It is translated as CASSEAYASSGNTIYF.

The chain is built from TRBV5-3 and TRBJ1-5; TRBD1 matches at 8 bases. TRBV5-3 is an ORF, with its function uncertain. Trimming removed 4 bases from V and 4 bases from J; junction bases left unmatched: 7. The CDR3 is made up of 15 amino acids. CDR3 DNA sequence: TGTGCCAGAAGCGCGACAGGGGATGGAAATCAGCCCCAGCATTTT. It yields the protein CARSATGDGNQPQHF.